What follows are 27 T cell receptor beta chains derived from one specimen sequenced in a study of healthy donors' naive CD4 and CD8 T cells. Each TCR library used 400 to 600 ng of total RNA and a linear amplification protocol. One entry per CDR3 protein results from TCRdb running MiXCR on the reads. This table holds approximately 180,000 distinct CDR3 sequences, nearly 75% found once. The sequenced sample was naive CD4+ and CD8+ T cells sorted from blood, pooled from several donors. The receptors come from a pool of human donors in good health; the sample pools cells from several healthy donors.

This chain uses TRBV6-4 with TRBJ1-1, with TRBD1 matching 7 bases. J gave up 3 bases and V 6 bases, and 7 bases lay outside the gene matches. Germline CDR1 is MRHNA and CDR2 is SNTAGT. The CDR3 has 14 amino acids. In DNA form, the CDR3 reads TGTGCCAGCAGCCCGGGACAGATGGACACTGAAGCTTTCTTT. Protein sequence: CASSPGQMDTEAFF.

The J gene is TRBJ1-2, the V gene TRBV11-2; D remains ambiguous. CDR3 size: 14 residues. V was cut by 0 bases and J by 5 bases, with 10 bases left in between. The germline CDR1 and CDR2 sequences are SGHAT and FQNNGV. CDR3 DNA: TGTGCCAGCAGCTTAGATATCGGGCCTTATGGCTACACCTTC. It yields the protein CASSLDIGPYGYTF.

The chain combines TRBV19 with TRBJ2-3; a possible D gene is TRBD2 (5 bases). V lost 3 bases and J 2 bases, leaving 12 bases between the germline ends. The CDR3 sequence is 15 residues long. Germline V gene lookup returns CDR1 LNHDA and CDR2 SQIVND (reference sequence). This CDR3 is CASSIRGTSTDTQYF. CDR3 sequence (DNA): TGTGCCAGTAGTATTCGGGGAACCTCCACAGATACGCAGTATTTT.

CDR3 amino acids: CASSTTWGYEQYF. The DNA for the CDR3 is TGTGCCAGCAGTACCACCTGGGGGTACGAGCAGTACTTC. V gene TRBV6-5 combines with J gene TRBJ2-7; D is possibly TRBD1 or TRBD2 (5 bases each). The CDR3 runs to 13 residues. Trimming cost V 5 bases and J 4 bases, with 12 bases left between them. CDR1 and CDR2 from the germline V gene are MNHEY and SVGAGI.

The rearrangement uses TRBV2 and TRBJ2-7, with 11 positions matching TRBD1. V lost 3 bases, J lost 4 bases, and 8 bases stayed unmatched. This CDR3 contains 16 residues. The V gene's germline CDR1 is SNHLY and CDR2 FYNNEI. The CDR3 coding sequence is TGTGCCAGCAGTGACGTGGACAGGGGGCGAGATTACGAGCAGTACTTC. Its protein is CASSDVDRGRDYEQYF.

This clonotype showed up just once. This sequence joins TRBV11-2 and TRBJ2-7, with D perhaps matching TRBD2 (7 bases). The V gene's germline CDR1 is SGHAT and CDR2 FQNNGV. This CDR3 region has 14 residues. Trimming left V 3 bases short and J 2 bases short, with 11 bases between. In nucleotides, the CDR3 is TGTGCCAGCAGCTTGTGGGGGGGGCCCTACGAGCAGTACTTC. Translated, it gives CASSLWGGPYEQYF.

This clonotype has a handful of counts. The gene calls are TRBV19 and TRBJ2-7; D unclear. V shed 8 bases and J shed 4 bases, with 18 bases lying between them. The CDR3 runs to 14 residues. Germline V CDR1 and CDR2: LNHDA, SQIVND (reference sequence). CDR3 nucleotides: TGTGCCAGTCGTTCAAGGGCAAACGATTACGAGCAGTACTTC. It encodes CASRSRANDYEQYF.

The rearrangement joins TRBV29-1 to TRBJ1-3; tentative D call: TRBD1 (6 bases). CDR1 is SQVTM, CDR2 ANQGSEA, per germline. Trimming removed 7 bases at V and 0 bases at J, with 19 bases between. The CDR3 is 16 amino acids. Here the CDR3 reads CSATGPQGNSGNTIYF. In DNA, the CDR3 is TGCAGCGCTACCGGGCCTCAGGGGAACTCTGGAAACACCATATATTTT. Full variable domain (rest looked up from reference TRBV29-1 and TRBJ1-3): SAVISQKPSRDICQRGTSLTIQCQVDSQVTMMFWYRQQPGQSLTLIATANQGSEATYESGFVIDKFPISRPNLTFSTLTVSNMSPEDSSIYLCSATGPQGNSGNTIYFGEGSWLTVV.

V gene TRBV29-1 combines with J gene TRBJ2-3; TRBD1 matches at 11 bases. CDR1 SQVTM and CDR2 ANQGSEA come from the germline V gene. The CDR3 spans 14 residues. With V trimmed by 5 bases and J by 4 bases, 5 bases remained unmatched. The CDR3 nucleotides are TGCAGCGTTAGAAAGGGACAGGGGGCAGATACGCAGTATTTT. It yields the protein CSVRKGQGADTQYF.

The chain recombines TRBV10-3 with TRBJ1-5; D is ambiguous. The CDR3 is 17 residues long. Germline values: CDR1 ENHRY, CDR2 SYGVKD. V was shortened by 0 bases and J by 0 bases, with 12 bases between the two germline ends. Here the CDR3 DNA reads TGTGCCATCAGTGAGTCGAGGCAGACCTATAGCAATCAGCCCCAGCATTTT. This encodes CAISESRQTYSNQPQHF.

This clonotype was recorded only once. This rearrangement joins TRBV19 to TRBJ2-7; tentatively, D is TRBD2 (6 bases). Trimming pared 3 bases from V and 6 bases from J, leaving 12 bases between. Per the germline V gene, CDR1 is LNHDA and CDR2 is SQIVND (reference sequence). The CDR3 runs 13 residues. The CDR3 DNA sequence: TGTGCCAGTAGTATCCGGCGGGGCACCGAGCAGTACTTC. Its translation: CASSIRRGTEQYF.

This clonotype appeared a few times. The chain carries TRBV30 and TRBJ2-7; 8 bases align to TRBD2. Germline CDR1 is GTSNPN and CDR2 is SVGIG (reference sequence). This CDR3 has 14 residues. V lost 4 bases to trimming and J lost 7 bases; unmatched junction nucleotides: 12. CDR3 in DNA: TGTGCCTGGACAGCGGGAGTTCACCGTGGGGAGCAGTACTTC. It specifies CAWTAGVHRGEQYF. The variable domain in full, with the rest retrieved from reference TRBV30 and TRBJ2-7, is SQTIHQWPATLVQPVGSPLSLECTVEGTSNPNLYWYRQAAGRGLQLLFYSVGIGQISSEVPQNLSASRPQDRQFILSSKKLLLSDSGFYLCAWTAGVHRGEQYFGPGTRLTVT.

This clonotype was detected a few times. V is TRBV4-1 and J is TRBJ2-5; 7 bases are a match to TRBD2. J gave up 3 bases and V 2 bases, and 9 bases lay outside the gene matches. The CDR3 sequence is 16 residues long. Germline V gene lookup returns CDR1 MGHRA and CDR2 YSYEKL. The CDR3 DNA reads as TGCGCCAGCAGCCAACCCTGGGGCGGGAGAGAAGAGACCCAGTACTTC. This encodes CASSQPWGGREETQYF.

The V gene is TRBV19, the J gene TRBJ2-5; 10 positions match TRBD1. CDR1 is LNHDA and CDR2 is SQIVND in the germline V gene (reference sequence). The CDR3 totals 15 residues. J gave up 5 bases and V 6 bases, and 9 bases lay outside the gene matches. DNA of the CDR3: TGTGCCAGTAGCTACCGGGACAGGGGAAGTGAGACCCAGTACTTC. It encodes CASSYRDRGSETQYF.

The chain recombines TRBV29-1 with TRBJ2-3; tentatively, D is TRBD1 or TRBD2 (5 bases each). CDR1 is SQVTM, CDR2 ANQGSEA, per germline. Between the trimmed V and J ends, which lost 6 bases and 0 bases, there was a span of 16 bases. The CDR3 contains 15 residues. Here the CDR3 reads CSVAGTPGSTDTQYF. The CDR3, as DNA: TGCAGCGTCGCCGGGACGCCCGGTAGCACAGATACGCAGTATTTT.

The chain carries TRBV19 and TRBJ2-7; 10 nucleotides agree with TRBD1. Germline lookup yields CDR1 LNHDA and CDR2 SQIVND (reference sequence). After removal of 3 bases from V and 6 bases from J, the junction contained 5 bases not matched to a gene. The CDR3 extends over 14 amino acids. The chain's CDR3 is CASSIRDRGSEQYF. The CDR3 DNA is TGTGCCAGTAGTATCCGGGACAGGGGAAGCGAGCAGTACTTC.

CDR3 region: CSALVGSGANVLTF. CDR3 nucleotides: TGCAGCGCCCTCGTGGGGTCTGGGGCCAACGTCCTGACTTTC. The chain has TRBV29-1 and TRBJ2-6; D is ambiguous. The germline gives CDR1 SQVTM, CDR2 ANQGSEA. The V gene lost 7 bases and the J gene lost 1 base, with 11 bases spanning the gap. CDR3 length: 14 amino acids. The variable domain in full, completed from reference TRBV29-1 and TRBJ2-6, reads SAVISQKPSRDICQRGTSLTIQCQVDSQVTMMFWYRQQPGQSLTLIATANQGSEATYESGFVIDKFPISRPNLTFSTLTVSNMSPEDSSIYLCSALVGSGANVLTFGAGSRLTVL.

This clonotype was counted a few times. The chain joins TRBV29-1 to TRBJ1-1, with D perhaps TRBD1 (6 bases). V lost 7 bases to trimming and J lost 4 bases, with 13 bases between them. CDR3 size: 12 residues. In germline, CDR1 is SQVTM, CDR2 ANQGSEA. This CDR3 reads CSDRVSGTEAFF. In DNA, the CDR3 is TGCAGCGACAGGGTATCCGGCACTGAAGCTTTCTTT.

The genes are TRBV12-3 or TRBV12-4 and TRBJ1-2; 7 bases are shared with TRBD1. J was trimmed by 4 bases and V by 6 bases; bases with no gene match: 11. CDR3 length equals 15 residues. The CDR3 is CASRTIGQVSYGYTF. For the CDR3, the DNA is TGTGCCAGCAGAACCATTGGACAGGTCAGCTATGGCTACACCTTC.

In this sample, this clonotype turned up once. The chain combines TRBV5-6 with TRBJ2-7; 11 positions match TRBD1. The germline CDR1 and CDR2 sequences are SGHDT and YYEEEE. The CDR3 length is 13 residues. V lost 4 bases, J lost 12 bases, and 9 bases stayed unmatched. The CDR3 here is CASSHGTGGIRYF. CDR3 in DNA: TGTGCCAGCAGCCACGGGACAGGGGGGATTCGGTACTTC.

This clonotype was counted only a few times. The J gene is TRBJ2-1, the V gene TRBV19; D is perhaps TRBD1 (6 bases). The germline gives CDR1 LNHDA, CDR2 SQIVND (reference sequence). The CDR3 length is 15 residues. V dropped 3 bases and J dropped 3 bases, with 12 bases sitting between them. The CDR3 DNA reads as TGTGCCAGTAGTATCCCGGGACACGACTACAATGAGCAGTTCTTC. Protein sequence: CASSIPGHDYNEQFF.

This clonotype occurred a few times. V and J are TRBV19 and TRBJ1-2; 8 positions agree with TRBD1. In germline, CDR1 is LNHDA, CDR2 SQIVND (reference sequence). The CDR3 has 17 amino acids. Trimming took 4 bases from V and 8 from J; bases not matched to a gene: 18. Here the CDR3 reads CASSSWTGQLDGKGYTF. The CDR3 DNA sequence: TGTGCCAGTAGTAGCTGGACAGGGCAACTAGACGGAAAGGGCTACACCTTC.

The rearrangement links TRBV6-6 to TRBJ2-7; TRBD1 is a possible D gene (5 bases). Germline lookup yields CDR1 MNHNY and CDR2 SVGAGI (reference sequence). The CDR3 totals 14 residues. Trimming removed 7 bases from V and 6 bases from J, with 19 bases in between. DNA for the CDR3: TGTGCCAGCACCCAGGGATTGGACCCTCCCGAGCAGTACTTC. As protein: CASTQGLDPPEQYF.

V is TRBV6-2 or TRBV6-3 and J is TRBJ1-1; D uncertain. CDR3 length: 13 residues. Deletions cut 6 bases from V and 3 bases from J, with 11 bases between. The germline CDR1 and CDR2 sequences are MNHEY and SVGEGT. In DNA, the CDR3 is TGTGCCAGCAGCCAGGCCAGATACACTGAAGCTTTCTTT. Translation gives CASSQARYTEAFF.

The CDR3 loop is CATSRPTGARQPQHF. CDR3 DNA: TGTGCCACCAGCAGACCGACAGGGGCGCGTCAGCCCCAGCATTTT. This chain connects TRBV15 to TRBJ1-5, with 8 bases aligning to TRBD1. Trimming took 2 bases from V and 6 from J; bases not matched to a gene: 6. This CDR3 region has 15 residues. Looked up from germline, CDR1 is LNHNV and CDR2 is YYDKDF (reference sequence).

The chain combines TRBV7-8 with TRBJ2-1; 12 bases fit TRBD2. Per the germline V gene, CDR1 is SGHVS and CDR2 is FQNEAQ. This CDR3 contains 18 residues. J lost 0 bases, V lost 2 bases, and 5 bases had no gene match. The CDR3 nucleotides read TGTGCCAGCAGCTTAAGACTAGCGGGAGCCAGCTCCTACAATGAGCAGTTCTTC. Amino acid sequence: CASSLRLAGASSYNEQFF.

V usage is TRBV18 and J usage is TRBJ1-2; a weak D match, TRBD1 (6 bases). This CDR3 comprises 14 residues. Trimming removed 3 bases from V and 2 bases from J, with 10 bases in between. Germline V gives CDR1 KGHSH, CDR2 LQKENI. CDR3 nucleotide sequence: TGTGCCAGCTCACCGGCGGACAGCAACTATGGCTACACCTTC. Amino acids: CASSPADSNYGYTF.